A selection of T cell receptor beta chains follows, all from one sample in a study of beta chain features in type 1 diabetes. This table comes from immunoSEQ multiplex PCR, and its TCRdb copy is limited to in-frame clones, with some not included. The data show around 190,000 clones, with approximately 13% seen just once and 0.62% held by the top ten. Sequencing was done on a sample of central memory CD4+ T cells from blood. The receptors stem from a woman aged 18-30 years in good health. The CDR3 runs from the conserved cysteine through the conserved F or W. Fields, in order: clone size, V gene, J gene, D gene, CDR3 protein, CDR3 DNA. A D gene is named only where the DNA matches it firmly. Expanded clones get a size class; other rows say once, few or many, or leave the size out.

clone size: few; V gene: TRBV5-4; J gene: TRBJ2-1; D gene: TRBD1; CDR3 protein: CASSFERGQQFF; CDR3 DNA: TGTGCCAGCAGCTTTGAGAGGGGGCAGCAGTTCTTC
clone size: -; V gene: TRBV2; J gene: TRBJ2-6; D gene: -; CDR3 protein: CASSDYLGGASGANVLTF; CDR3 DNA: TGTGCCAGCAGTGACTATCTTGGGGGGGCCTCTGGGGCCAACGTCCTGACTTTC
clone size: few; V gene: TRBV4-2; J gene: TRBJ2-7; D gene: -; CDR3 protein: CASSQILAGPEQYF; CDR3 DNA: TGTGCCAGCAGCCAAATCTTAGCTGGCCCCGAGCAGTACTTC
clone size: -; V gene: TRBV16; J gene: TRBJ1-1; D gene: -; CDR3 protein: CASSQSSSGHTEAFF; CDR3 DNA: TGTGCCAGCAGCCAATCGTCTAGCGGGCACACTGAAGCTTTCTTT
clone size: few; V gene: TRBV14; J gene: TRBJ2-7; D gene: TRBD2; CDR3 protein: CASSQDRGGEQYF; CDR3 DNA: TGTGCCAGCAGCCAAGATCGGGGGGGCGAGCAGTACTTC
clone size: few; V gene: TRBV27; J gene: TRBJ2-1; D gene: TRBD2; CDR3 protein: CASSGTSGRWDNEQFF; CDR3 DNA: TGTGCCAGCAGTGGGACTAGCGGGAGGTGGGACAATGAGCAGTTCTTC
clone size: few; V gene: TRBV25-1; J gene: TRBJ2-7; D gene: -; CDR3 protein: CASSETGVNHEQYF; CDR3 DNA: TGTGCCAGCAGTGAGACGGGAGTAAACCACGAGCAGTACTTC
clone size: -; V gene: TRBV11-2; J gene: TRBJ2-1; D gene: -; CDR3 protein: CASKQGFSYNEQFF; CDR3 DNA: TGTGCCAGCAAACAGGGCTTCTCCTACAATGAGCAGTTCTTC
clone size: many; V gene: TRBV5-8; J gene: TRBJ1-2; D gene: -; CDR3 protein: CASSLKGVGYGYTF; CDR3 DNA: TGTGCCAGCAGCTTGAAGGGAGTCGGCTATGGCTACACCTTC
clone size: few; V gene: TRBV5-6; J gene: TRBJ2-7; D gene: -; CDR3 protein: CASSRLREVNSYEQYF; CDR3 DNA: TGTGCCAGCAGCCGCCTTAGAGAGGTTAACTCCTACGAGCAGTACTTC
clone size: -; V gene: TRBV6-5; J gene: TRBJ1-1; D gene: -; CDR3 protein: CASSYRRDYTEAFF; CDR3 DNA: TGTGCCAGCAGTTACAGGAGGGACTACACTGAAGCTTTCTTT
clone size: -; V gene: TRBV7-6; J gene: TRBJ2-7; D gene: -; CDR3 protein: CASSLESGFTYEQYF; CDR3 DNA: TGTGCCAGCAGCCTAGAGAGCGGGTTTACCTACGAGCAGTACTTC
clone size: -; V gene: TRBV7-2; J gene: TRBJ2-7; D gene: TRBD1; CDR3 protein: CASSSPDRGRIVEEQYF; CDR3 DNA: TGTGCCAGCAGCTCTCCGGACAGGGGGCGTATCGTGGAAGAGCAGTACTTC
clone size: -; V gene: TRBV7-9; J gene: TRBJ1-1; D gene: -; CDR3 protein: CASSSGGRPTEAFF; CDR3 DNA: TGTGCCAGCAGCTCGGGGGGGAGGCCCACTGAAGCTTTCTTT
clone size: few; V gene: TRBV7-8; J gene: TRBJ2-7; D gene: TRBD2; CDR3 protein: CASSLALAGLSYEQYF; CDR3 DNA: TGTGCCAGCAGCTTAGCGCTAGCGGGGCTCTCCTACGAGCAGTACTTC
clone size: -; V gene: TRBV28; J gene: TRBJ1-5; D gene: -; CDR3 protein: CASSLYQGNQPQHF; CDR3 DNA: TGTGCCAGCAGTCTATACCAGGGCAATCAGCCCCAGCATTTT
clone size: -; V gene: TRBV6-6; J gene: TRBJ1-5; D gene: TRBD1; CDR3 protein: CASSPTGSNQPQHF; CDR3 DNA: TGTGCCAGCAGCCCGACAGGGAGCAATCAGCCCCAGCATTTT
clone size: -; V gene: TRBV28; J gene: TRBJ2-7; D gene: -; CDR3 protein: CASSYAGARHEQYF; CDR3 DNA: TGTGCCAGCAGTTACGCAGGGGCTAGGCACGAGCAGTACTTC
clone size: few; V gene: TRBV7-9; J gene: TRBJ2-5; D gene: -; CDR3 protein: CASSLNVREETQYF; CDR3 DNA: TGTGCCAGCAGCTTAAACGTCCGAGAGGAGACCCAGTACTTC
clone size: few; V gene: TRBV6-5; J gene: TRBJ2-7; D gene: -; CDR3 protein: CASSSYGGMQYF; CDR3 DNA: TGTGCCAGCAGTTCGTATGGGGGGATGCAGTACTTC
clone size: -; V gene: TRBV2; J gene: TRBJ2-1; D gene: TRBD2; CDR3 protein: CASNQRGEGEQFF; CDR3 DNA: TGTGCCAGCAATCAGCGGGGAGAGGGTGAGCAGTTCTTC
clone size: few; V gene: TRBV9; J gene: TRBJ2-3; D gene: TRBD2; CDR3 protein: CASSPLAGADTQYF; CDR3 DNA: TGTGCCAGCAGCCCTCTAGCGGGAGCAGATACGCAGTATTTT
clone size: few; V gene: TRBV18; J gene: TRBJ2-3; D gene: -; CDR3 protein: CASSSSRTDTQYF; CDR3 DNA: TGTGCCAGCTCTTCGAGTCGCACAGATACGCAGTATTTT
clone size: -; V gene: TRBV6-6; J gene: TRBJ2-7; D gene: -; CDR3 protein: CASSAGPREQYF; CDR3 DNA: TGTGCCAGCTCGGCGGGGCCCAGGGAGCAGTACTTC
clone size: few; V gene: TRBV5-1; J gene: TRBJ2-3; D gene: TRBD2; CDR3 protein: CASSSGGGSTDTQYF; CDR3 DNA: TGCGCCAGCAGCTCCGGCGGGGGTTCCACAGATACGCAGTATTTT
clone size: -; V gene: TRBV9; J gene: TRBJ2-1; D gene: -; CDR3 protein: CASRAPGSDEQFF; CDR3 DNA: TGTGCCAGCAGAGCCCCAGGCTCCGATGAGCAGTTCTTC
clone size: few; V gene: TRBV18; J gene: TRBJ2-1; D gene: -; CDR3 protein: CASSTGRNEQFF; CDR3 DNA: TGTGCCAGCTCGACAGGGAGGAATGAGCAGTTCTTC
clone size: few; V gene: TRBV5-1; J gene: TRBJ2-4; D gene: -; CDR3 protein: CASRTGNIQYF; CDR3 DNA: TGCGCCAGCAGAACTGGAAACATTCAGTACTTC
clone size: few; V gene: TRBV6-5; J gene: TRBJ2-5; D gene: -; CDR3 protein: CASSVGLGAETQYF; CDR3 DNA: TGTGCCAGCAGTGTCGGGTTGGGGGCAGAGACCCAGTACTTC
clone size: many; V gene: TRBV28; J gene: TRBJ1-2; D gene: -; CDR3 protein: CASRSYGYTF; CDR3 DNA: TGTGCCAGCAGGTCATATGGCTACACCTTC
clone size: -; V gene: TRBV7-2; J gene: TRBJ2-6; D gene: TRBD1; CDR3 protein: CASSLRQGRFSGANVLTF; CDR3 DNA: TGTGCCAGCAGCTTAAGACAGGGGCGATTCTCTGGGGCCAACGTCCTGACTTTC
clone size: few; V gene: TRBV7-6; J gene: TRBJ2-5; D gene: -; CDR3 protein: CASSLIRDQETQYF; CDR3 DNA: TGTGCCAGCAGCTTAATCCGGGACCAAGAGACCCAGTACTTC
clone size: few; V gene: TRBV6-5; J gene: TRBJ2-7; D gene: TRBD1; CDR3 protein: CASSYSGTGSYEQYF; CDR3 DNA: TGTGCCAGCAGTTACTCCGGGACAGGGTCCTACGAGCAGTACTTC
clone size: few; V gene: TRBV29-1; J gene: TRBJ1-1; D gene: -; CDR3 protein: CSVVGLAEAFF; CDR3 DNA: TGCAGCGTTGTGGGCCTGGCTGAAGCTTTCTTT
clone size: few; V gene: TRBV5-1; J gene: TRBJ1-2; D gene: TRBD1; CDR3 protein: CASSFRDRGHYGYTF; CDR3 DNA: TGCGCCAGCAGCTTCCGCGACAGGGGGCACTATGGCTACACCTTC
clone size: -; V gene: TRBV6-5; J gene: TRBJ2-7; D gene: -; CDR3 protein: CASSRDFGYEQYF; CDR3 DNA: TGTGCCAGCAGTCGGGACTTCGGCTACGAGCAGTACTTC
clone size: -; V gene: TRBV11-2; J gene: TRBJ1-1; D gene: TRBD1; CDR3 protein: CASSLRGTGVTEAFF; CDR3 DNA: TGTGCCAGCAGCCTCCGTGGGACAGGGGTCACTGAAGCTTTCTTT